One sample yielded the 5 T cell receptor beta chains listed below, sequenced in a study of tumour-infiltrating T cells in Burkitt lymphoma. Clones were sequenced by immunoSEQ multiplex PCR, and TCRdb holds only the in-frame ones, with some missing. The repertoire holds more than 40,000 clones, with less than 40% as singletons. Input material: tumor tissue. These receptor sequences come from a human donor with Burkitt lymphoma.

V and J are TRBV6-1 and TRBJ2-7; TRBD1 aligns across 8 bases. Germline V gives CDR1 MNHNS, CDR2 SASEGT. After removal of 2 bases from V and 2 bases from J, the junction contained 2 bases not matched to a gene. The CDR3 runs 14 residues. This CDR3 reads CASSEYRGTYEQYF. CDR3 bases: TGTGCCAGCAGTGAATACAGGGGGACCTACGAGCAGTACTTC.

This clone was seen a handful of times. This chain uses TRBV27 with TRBJ1-2, with 7 positions matching TRBD1. Looked up from germline, CDR1 is MNHEY and CDR2 is SMNVEV (reference sequence). This CDR3 region has 15 residues. V was pared by 5 bases and J by 0 bases, with 6 bases of the junction left unmatched. Written as DNA, the CDR3 is TGTGCCAGCAGTCGGCAGGGGGACCCTAACTATGGCTACACCTTC. Protein sequence: CASSRQGDPNYGYTF.

V and J are TRBV9 and TRBJ1-3; D unresolved. There are 13 residues in the CDR3. Germline assignment: CDR1 SGDLS and CDR2 YYNGEE. The V and J ends lost 3 bases and 3 bases respectively, with 7 bases between them. The DNA of the CDR3 is TGTGCCAGCAGCGGGGCACATGGAAACACCATATATTTT. Its translation is CASSGAHGNTIYF. Supplemented by reference TRBV9 and TRBJ1-3, the full variable domain reads DSGVTQTPKHLITATGQRVTLRCSPRSGDLSVYWYQQSLDQGLQFLIQYYNGEERAKGNILERFSAQQFPDLHSELNLSSLELGDSALYFCASSGAHGNTIYFGEGSWLTVV.

This chain joins TRBV30 and TRBJ2-6; the match to TRBD1 covers 7 bases. This CDR3 comprises 14 residues. The V gene end was trimmed by 5 bases and the J gene end by 2 bases; junction bases not matched to a gene: 3. Germline V gives CDR1 GTSNPN, CDR2 SVGIG (reference sequence). CDR3 nucleotide sequence: TGTGCCTGGGACAGGGAACCTGGGGCCAACGTCCTGACTTTC. Translation gives CAWDREPGANVLTF.

The sample holds a few counts of this clone. V usage is TRBV7-9 and J usage is TRBJ1-2, with no clear D. Looked up from germline, CDR1 is SEHNR and CDR2 is FQNEAQ (reference sequence). The CDR3 is 12 amino acids. Trimming shortened V by 1 base and J by 4 bases, and 4 bases separated the two germline ends. For the CDR3, the DNA is TGTGCCAGCAGCTTAGACAGCTATGGCTACACCTTC. This encodes CASSLDSYGYTF.